These T cell receptor beta chains were read from a single sample in a study of blood T cell repertoires in COVID-19. Produced via immunoSEQ multiplex PCR; TCRdb's table is partial and in-frame only. Of 75,000 to 90,000 clones in the sample, about 89% were seen once. The sequencing input was peripheral blood. Source of these receptors: a man over 45 with active or convalescent COVID-19. CDR3s include the opening cysteine and the closing phenylalanine or tryptophan. D genes are given only for firm matches. Size is omitted from some rows. Given values are once, few, many or a class for expanded clones.

V	J	size	D	DNA	CDR3
TRBV6-2/TRBV6-3	TRBJ1-4	.	TRBD1	TGTGCCAGCAGCACCGACAGGGTGTACAATGAAAAACTGTTTTTT	CASSTDRVYNEKLFF
TRBV24-1	TRBJ1-5	.	.	TGTGCCACCAGTGACGCTACTACAGGGTATCAGCCCCAGCATTTT	CATSDATTGYQPQHF
TRBV18	TRBJ2-4	.	TRBD1	TGTGCCAGCTCACCTCTAGGGGGACAGAAGACAGACATTCAGTACTTC	CASSPLGGQKTDIQYF
TRBV3-1/TRBV3-2	TRBJ1-2	.	.	TGTGCCAGCAGTTACACAGGTCTCGACTATGGCTACACCTTC	CASSYTGLDYGYTF
TRBV12-5	TRBJ1-1	.	TRBD1	TGTGCTAGTGGTTCGGGACAGGGGGGCACTGAAGCTTTCTTT	CASGSGQGGTEAFF
TRBV6-5	TRBJ2-1	.	.	TGTGCCAGCAGTCCGGTGAGCCATGAGCAGTTCTTC	CASSPVSHEQFF
TRBV3-1/TRBV3-2	TRBJ2-1	.	.	TGTGCCAGCAGCCCCACAGGGTACAATGAGCAGTTCTTC	CASSPTGYNEQFF
TRBV9	TRBJ2-5	.	TRBD2	TGTGCCAGCAGCGGGACTAGCGGGGGGCAAGAGACCCAGTACTTC	CASSGTSGGQETQYF
TRBV28	TRBJ1-5	.	.	TGTGCCAGCAGTTTATCCCGGGGGAAGTCGAGCAATCAGCCCCAGCATTTT	CASSLSRGKSSNQPQHF
TRBV19	TRBJ1-4	.	TRBD1	TGTGCCAGTAGTCTCGGGACAGGGCGCAAACTGTTTTTT	CASSLGTGRKLFF
TRBV11-2	TRBJ2-7	once	TRBD1	TGTGCCAGCAGCTTAGGGACAGGGGACTCCTACGAGCAGTACTTC	CASSLGTGDSYEQYF
TRBV12-3/TRBV12-4	TRBJ2-1	.	.	TGTGCCAGCAGTCAAAACCGAGGGCAGTTCTTC	CASSQNRGQFF